This TCR beta chain was retrieved from a study of T-cell memory formation after mild COVID-19. Points from the study as a whole: A second wave of clones peaked on day 37, and their SARS-CoV-2 specificity went unconfirmed. Clones which contracted sat mainly in CM and EM if CD4+, and in EMRA if CD8+.

Employing constant-segment primers, 5'RACE generated TCR alpha and TCR beta cDNA libraries bearing sample barcodes and UMIs. TCRdb passed the 5' RACE reads through MiXCR, listing each CDR3 protein once. This sample has around 200,000 distinct CDR3 sequences, with under 20% found just once. Germline V gives CDR1 MNHEY, CDR2 SVGAGI. The CDR3 runs to 14 residues. V shed 6 bases and J 4 bases; nucleotides not matched to a gene: 3. In regard to this clonotype: Its antigen remains unidentified.

J is TRBJ2-1 and V is TRBV6-5; 10 bases line up with TRBD2. The sequenced material came from PBMCs or a T cell subset sorted from them (not recorded which). This clonotype was obtained from a man aged 18 to 29 who had mild COVID-19 (a few samples of this study predate the infection). Cell type and time point are not known. The CDR3 DNA sequence: TGTGCCAGCAGAGCGGGGGGGCCTTACAATGAGCAGTTCTTC. It yields the protein CASRAGGPYNEQFF.